This TCR beta chain was captured in a study of regulatory T cells in long-lasting Graves disease. Study information: New Graves' disease cases had less than 3 months of antithyroid drugs.

Assembly of TCR beta libraries relied on iRepertoire HTBI primers together with Arm-PCR of CDR3 regions. One entry per CDR3 protein, called by TCRdb with MiXCR from the multiplex PCR reads. The repertoire has around 500,000 distinct CDR3 sequences, about 12% of them found once; the top ten carry over 7%. The sample's time point: newly diagnosed GD, antithyroid drugs for less than 3 months. RNA from PBMCs was the source of the TCR library. This CDR3 is built from 15 residues. CDR1 is KGHSH, CDR2 LQKENI, per germline. V lost 3 bases and J lost 2; bases outside the gene matches: 7. These data were likewise used in another study, on T cells in Graves' hyperthyroidism and ophthalmopathy.

The material was peripheral blood mononuclear cells (PBMCs), obtained at new diagnosis, from a patient treated with antithyroid drugs. V and J are TRBV18 and TRBJ2-7; 7 positions agree with TRBD1. This TCR came from a woman younger than 45 with Graves disease. In nucleotides, the CDR3 is TGTGCCAGCTCACCCAAGACAGGGATGGCCTACGAGCAGTACTTC. Its translation: CASSPKTGMAYEQYF.